Below, one TCR beta chain is given with its context. Produced via immunoSEQ multiplex PCR; TCRdb's table is partial and in-frame only. The table has roughly 160,000 clones, about 85% seen once. This sample was taken from a study of blood T cell repertoires in COVID-19. Across the study: Sample material is recorded as cDNA or gDNA derived from T cells, B-cell-depleted T cells, or PBMCs.

Per germline, CDR1 SEHNR and CDR2 FQNEAQ (reference sequence). After removal of 5 bases from V and 3 bases from J, the junction contained 4 bases not matched to a gene. The CDR3 is made up of 14 amino acids. The genes are TRBV7-9 and TRBJ1-1; TRBD1 matches at 9 bases. This TCR derives from a man in his forties with acute or convalescent COVID-19. Material for sequencing was peripheral blood. CDR3 bases: TGTGCCAGCAGCCAAGACAGGGGGGACACTGAAGCTTTCTTT. Translating gives CASSQDRGDTEAFF.